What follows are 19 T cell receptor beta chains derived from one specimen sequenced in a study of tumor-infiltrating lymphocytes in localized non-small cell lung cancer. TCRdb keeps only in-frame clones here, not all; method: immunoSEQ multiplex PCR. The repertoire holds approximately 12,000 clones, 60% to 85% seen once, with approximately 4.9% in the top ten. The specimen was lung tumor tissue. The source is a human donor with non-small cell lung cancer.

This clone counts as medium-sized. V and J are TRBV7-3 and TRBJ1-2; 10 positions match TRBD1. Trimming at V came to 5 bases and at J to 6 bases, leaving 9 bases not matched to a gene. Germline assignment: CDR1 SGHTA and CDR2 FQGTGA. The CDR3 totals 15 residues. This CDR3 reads CASSPGQGGLDGYTF. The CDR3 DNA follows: TGTGCCAGCAGCCCAGGACAGGGGGGATTAGATGGCTACACCTTC.

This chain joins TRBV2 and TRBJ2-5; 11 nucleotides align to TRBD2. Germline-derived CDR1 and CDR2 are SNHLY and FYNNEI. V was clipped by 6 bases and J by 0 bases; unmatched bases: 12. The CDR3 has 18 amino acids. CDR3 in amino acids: CASSLLAGGDPYQETQYF. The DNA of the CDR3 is TGTGCCAGCAGCCTTCTAGCGGGGGGAGACCCTTACCAAGAGACCCAGTACTTC.

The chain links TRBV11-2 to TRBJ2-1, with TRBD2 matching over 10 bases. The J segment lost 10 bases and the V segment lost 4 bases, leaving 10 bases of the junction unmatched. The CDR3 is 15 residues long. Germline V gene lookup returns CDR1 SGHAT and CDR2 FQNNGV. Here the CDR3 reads CASSWGASGGLEQFF. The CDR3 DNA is TGTGCCAGCAGCTGGGGGGCTAGCGGGGGCCTAGAGCAGTTCTTC.

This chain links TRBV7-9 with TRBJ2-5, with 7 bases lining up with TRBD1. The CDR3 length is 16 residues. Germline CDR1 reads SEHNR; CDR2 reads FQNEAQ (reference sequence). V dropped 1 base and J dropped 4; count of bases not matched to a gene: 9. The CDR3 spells CASSLVASYRGETQYF. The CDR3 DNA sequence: TGTGCCAGCAGCTTAGTGGCTAGTTACAGGGGAGAGACCCAGTACTTC.

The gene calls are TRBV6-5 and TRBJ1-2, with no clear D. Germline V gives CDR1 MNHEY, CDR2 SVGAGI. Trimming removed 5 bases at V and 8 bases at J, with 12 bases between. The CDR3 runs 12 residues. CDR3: CASSLLGGGYTF. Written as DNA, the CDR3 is TGTGCCAGCAGTCTGCTAGGAGGAGGCTACACCTTC.

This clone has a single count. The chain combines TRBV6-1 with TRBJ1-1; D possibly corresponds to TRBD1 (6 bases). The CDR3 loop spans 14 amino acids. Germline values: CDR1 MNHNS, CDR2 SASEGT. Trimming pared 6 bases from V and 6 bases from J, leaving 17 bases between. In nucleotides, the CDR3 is TGTGCCAGCAGCAAATTACAGGGAGGGGCTGAAGCTTTCTTT. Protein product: CASSKLQGGAEAFF.

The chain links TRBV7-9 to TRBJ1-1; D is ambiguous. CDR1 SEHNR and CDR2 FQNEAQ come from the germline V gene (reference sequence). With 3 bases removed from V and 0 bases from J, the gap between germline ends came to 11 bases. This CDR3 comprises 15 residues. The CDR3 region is CASSLGPFMNTEAFF. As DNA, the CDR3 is TGTGCCAGCAGCTTGGGCCCTTTCATGAACACTGAAGCTTTCTTT.

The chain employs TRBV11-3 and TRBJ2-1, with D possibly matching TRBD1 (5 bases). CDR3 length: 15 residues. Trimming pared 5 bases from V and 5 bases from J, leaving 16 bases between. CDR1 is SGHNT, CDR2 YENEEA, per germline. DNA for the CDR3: TGTGCCAGCAGCCCCAACCACAGGTTAAACAATGAGCAGTTCTTC. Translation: CASSPNHRLNNEQFF. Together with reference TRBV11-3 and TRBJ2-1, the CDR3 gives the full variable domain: EAGVVQSPRYKIIEKKQPVAFWCNPISGHNTLYWYLQNLGQGPELLIRYENEEAVDDSQLPKDRFSAERLKGVDSTLKIQPAELGDSAVYLCASSPNHRLNNEQFFGPGTRLTVL.

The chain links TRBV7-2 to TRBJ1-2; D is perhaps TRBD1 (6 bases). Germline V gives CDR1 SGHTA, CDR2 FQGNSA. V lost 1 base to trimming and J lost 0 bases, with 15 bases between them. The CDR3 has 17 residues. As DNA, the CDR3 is TGTGCCAGCAGCTTAGAAGGGGGGCGCGGGTCTAACTATGGCTACACCTTC. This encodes CASSLEGGRGSNYGYTF.

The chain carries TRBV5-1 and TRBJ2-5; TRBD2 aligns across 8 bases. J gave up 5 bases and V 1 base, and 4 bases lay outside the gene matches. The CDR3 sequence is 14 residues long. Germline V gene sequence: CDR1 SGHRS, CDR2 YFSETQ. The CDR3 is CASSLSSGYETQYF. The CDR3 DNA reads TGCGCCAGCAGCTTGTCTAGCGGGTACGAGACCCAGTACTTC.

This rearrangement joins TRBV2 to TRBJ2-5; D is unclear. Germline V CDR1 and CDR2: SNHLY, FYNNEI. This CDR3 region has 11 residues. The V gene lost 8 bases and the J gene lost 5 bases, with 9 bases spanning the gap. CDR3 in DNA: TGTGCCAGCGGTGGCTGGGAGACCCAGTACTTC. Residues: CASGGWETQYF.

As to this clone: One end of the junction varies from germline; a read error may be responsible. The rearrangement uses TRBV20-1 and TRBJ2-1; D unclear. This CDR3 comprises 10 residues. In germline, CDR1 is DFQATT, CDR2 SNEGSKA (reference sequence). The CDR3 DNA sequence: TGCAGTCTCTCCAACAATGAGCAGTTCTTC. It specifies CSLSNNEQFF.

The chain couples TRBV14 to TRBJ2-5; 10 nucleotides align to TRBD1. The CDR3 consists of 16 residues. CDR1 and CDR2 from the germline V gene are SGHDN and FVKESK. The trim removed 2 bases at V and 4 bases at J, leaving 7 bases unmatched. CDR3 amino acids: CASSQSGQGIRETQYF. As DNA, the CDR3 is TGTGCCAGCAGCCAATCGGGACAGGGGATACGAGAGACCCAGTACTTC.

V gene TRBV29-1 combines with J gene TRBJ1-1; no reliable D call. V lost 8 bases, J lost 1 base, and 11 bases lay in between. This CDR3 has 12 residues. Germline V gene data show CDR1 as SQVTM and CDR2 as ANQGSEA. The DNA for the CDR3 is TGCAGCTCCCATAACAGGAACACTGAAGCTTTCTTT. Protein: CSSHNRNTEAFF.

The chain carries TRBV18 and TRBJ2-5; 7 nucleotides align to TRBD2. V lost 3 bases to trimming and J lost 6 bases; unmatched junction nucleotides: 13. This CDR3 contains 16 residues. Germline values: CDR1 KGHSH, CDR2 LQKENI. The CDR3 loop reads CASSPNSGLFGKTQYF. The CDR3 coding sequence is TGTGCCAGCTCACCTAACTCGGGACTATTCGGAAAGACCCAGTACTTC.

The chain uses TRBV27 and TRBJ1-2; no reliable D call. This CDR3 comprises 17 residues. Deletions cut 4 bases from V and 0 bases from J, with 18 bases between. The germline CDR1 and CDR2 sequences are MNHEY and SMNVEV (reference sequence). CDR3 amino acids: CASSSLSLLGSNYGYTF. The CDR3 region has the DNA TGTGCCAGCAGTTCCCTCTCTCTCCTAGGATCTAACTATGGCTACACCTTC.

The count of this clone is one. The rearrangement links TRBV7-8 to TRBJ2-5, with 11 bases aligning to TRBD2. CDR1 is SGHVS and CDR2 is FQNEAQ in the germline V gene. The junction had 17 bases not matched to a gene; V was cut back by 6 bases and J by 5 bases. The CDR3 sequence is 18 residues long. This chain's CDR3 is CASRGRGNSGRAGETQYF. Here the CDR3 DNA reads TGTGCCAGCAGGGGGAGAGGGAATAGCGGGAGGGCCGGGGAGACCCAGTACTTC.

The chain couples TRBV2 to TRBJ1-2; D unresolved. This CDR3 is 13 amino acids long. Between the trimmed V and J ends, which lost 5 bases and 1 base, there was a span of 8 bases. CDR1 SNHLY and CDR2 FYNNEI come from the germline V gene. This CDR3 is CASSWEGNYGYTF. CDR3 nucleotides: TGTGCCAGCAGTTGGGAGGGTAACTATGGCTACACCTTC.

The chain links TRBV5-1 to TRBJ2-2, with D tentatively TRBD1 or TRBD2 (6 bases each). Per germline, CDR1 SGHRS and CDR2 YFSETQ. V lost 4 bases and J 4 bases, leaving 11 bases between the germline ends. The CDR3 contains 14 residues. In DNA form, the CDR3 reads TGCGCCAGCAGCCCCTGGGGGGCCACCGGGGAGCTGTTTTTT. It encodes CASSPWGATGELFF.